This passage covers 3 T cell receptor beta chains from one sample sequenced in a study of human T cells and chemical hapten exposure (dated by TCRdb to the early 2020s). Library method: RACE. TCRdb lists the instrument as NextSeq 500. The public sequencing data were trimmed at Q25 with fastp and processed into clonotypes with MiXCR by TCRdb, which kept only in-frame beta chains. Here each entry gathers all rows of one CDR3 protein and keeps the most common genes and DNA. This sample gives more than 300,000 distinct CDR3 sequences in total; about 5.1% of them show up just once. The ten largest clonotypes hold 2.6% of the sample. The time point label, read with the paper, signifies: pre-sensitization, week 0. The treatment or condition label here, explained by the study, means: therapeutic diphenylcyclopropenone sensitization with weekly scalp DPC. The sequences come from whole blood, collected in connection with sensitization to the hapten diphenylcyclopropenone (DPC). The receptors shown here come from a woman in her 50s with alopecia areata. Some clones in this sample may be carry-over from other donors' samples.

In its sample, this clonotype was seen many times. The chain recombines TRBV7-9 with TRBJ2-6, with TRBD1 matching over 8 bases. With V trimmed by 1 base and J by 2 bases, 7 bases remained unmatched. CDR3 length equals 18 residues. CDR1 and CDR2 (germline): SEHNR, FQNEAQ (reference sequence). The CDR3 loop is CASSLGDRLFAGANVLTF. DNA of the CDR3: TGTGCCAGCAGCTTAGGGGACAGGCTCTTCGCTGGGGCCAACGTCCTGACTTTC.

This clonotype has ten or more counts. The chain employs TRBV6-1 and TRBJ2-7, with TRBD2 matching over 9 bases. Germline V lookup: CDR1 MNHNS, CDR2 SASEGT. The V gene end was trimmed by 0 bases and the J gene end by 2 bases; junction bases not matched to a gene: 8. The CDR3 extends over 17 amino acids. The CDR3 loop reads CASSEAVLVAGAYEQYF. The CDR3 DNA reads TGTGCCAGCAGTGAAGCGGTTTTGGTAGCGGGAGCCTACGAGCAGTACTTC.

This clonotype was observed many times. The J gene is TRBJ2-5, the V gene TRBV7-6; D is tentatively TRBD1 or TRBD2 (5 bases each). Trimming stripped 5 bases from V and 4 bases from J, with 14 bases between. Germline V CDR1 and CDR2: SGHVS, FNYEAQ. The CDR3 contains 14 residues. The CDR3 DNA reads as TGTGCCAGCAGCCCACGAGGGGCCGGAGAGACCCAGTACTTC. Translation: CASSPRGAGETQYF.